This TCR beta chain was sequenced for a study of cytomegalovirus exposure and HLA in healthy donors. With 60 Vbeta and 13 Jbeta primers, the PCR was carried out. Data came from immunoSEQ multiplex PCR; TCRdb stores just in-frame clones and leaves some out. The data contain 150,000 to 200,000 clones, around 80% of them singletons. Per the germline V gene, CDR1 is SGHAT and CDR2 is FQNNGV. The CDR3 covers 15 residues. V dropped 2 bases and J dropped 4; count of bases not matched to a gene: 5. Specimen: PBMCs. The chain combines TRBV11-2 with TRBJ2-1, with 7 bases matching TRBD2. The receptor comes from a girl between 5 and 17 years old in good health and CMV-seropositive. The CDR3 is CASSLYRDYYNEQFF. The DNA of the CDR3 is TGTGCCAGCAGCTTATACCGGGACTATTACAATGAGCAGTTCTTC.